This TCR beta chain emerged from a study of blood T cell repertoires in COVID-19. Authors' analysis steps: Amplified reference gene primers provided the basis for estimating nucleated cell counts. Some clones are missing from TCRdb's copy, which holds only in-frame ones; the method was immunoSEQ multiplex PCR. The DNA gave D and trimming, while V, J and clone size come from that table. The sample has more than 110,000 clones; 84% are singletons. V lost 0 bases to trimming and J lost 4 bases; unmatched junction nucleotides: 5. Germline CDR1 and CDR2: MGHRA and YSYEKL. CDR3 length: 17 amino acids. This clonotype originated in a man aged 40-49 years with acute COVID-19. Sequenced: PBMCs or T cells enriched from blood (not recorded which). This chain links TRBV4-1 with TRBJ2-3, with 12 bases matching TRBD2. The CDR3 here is CASSQDPSGGAADTQYF. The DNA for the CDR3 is TGCGCCAGCAGCCAAGACCCTAGCGGGGGGGCCGCAGATACGCAGTATTTT.